A single sample is the source of the 8 T cell receptor beta chains below, sequenced in a study of cytomegalovirus exposure and HLA in healthy donors. Here immunoSEQ multiplex PCR was the method, and the copy in TCRdb shows in-frame clones only, minus some. The sample has some 98,000 clones, more than 85% seen once. Sequenced: PBMCs. These receptors were taken from a man between 18 and 35 years old in good health and CMV-seropositive.

This clone was detected only once. The J gene is TRBJ1-1, the V gene TRBV6-1; TRBD1 is a possible D gene (5 bases). V was shortened by 4 bases and J by 2 bases, with 8 bases between the two germline ends. CDR3 length: 13 amino acids. Per the germline V gene, CDR1 is MNHNS and CDR2 is SASEGT. In DNA form, the CDR3 reads TGTGCCAGCAGTGTCAGGGATAACACTGAAGCTTTCTTT. Protein: CASSVRDNTEAFF.

V gene TRBV18 combines with J gene TRBJ2-3; D ambiguous. Germline lookup yields CDR1 KGHSH and CDR2 LQKENI. CDR3 length equals 14 residues. The ends were cut back, 1 base at V and 2 bases at J, with 7 bases in the middle. CDR3 region: CASSPRSNTDTQYF. Here the CDR3 DNA reads TGTGCCAGCTCACCACGGTCTAACACAGATACGCAGTATTTT.

The gene calls are TRBV29-1 and TRBJ2-5; possible D gene TRBD2, 6 bases. This CDR3 has 14 residues. Germline CDR1 and CDR2: SQVTM and ANQGSEA. Trimming removed 0 bases at V and 5 bases at J, with 13 bases between. The CDR3 here is CSVEDRRAGETQYF. DNA for the CDR3: TGCAGCGTTGAAGATCGGAGGGCCGGGGAGACCCAGTACTTC.

The CDR3 loop is CASSKTGMGQPQHF. CDR3 sequence (DNA): TGCGCCAGCAGCAAGACAGGAATGGGGCAGCCCCAGCATTTT. This chain joins TRBV4-1 and TRBJ1-5; TRBD1 is a possible D gene (6 bases). The CDR3 runs 14 residues. Germline V lookup: CDR1 MGHRA, CDR2 YSYEKL. The germline V and J ends were trimmed by 5 bases and 7 bases, with 15 bases remaining between them.

The chain couples TRBV5-4 to TRBJ1-3, with D perhaps matching TRBD1 (5 bases). Germline values: CDR1 SGHNT, CDR2 YYREEE (reference sequence). The CDR3 has 15 residues. V gave up 4 bases and J gave up 0 bases, with 11 bases separating them. The CDR3 DNA follows: TGTGCCAGCAGCGTTGACAGAAACTCTGGAAACACCATATATTTT. It translates to CASSVDRNSGNTIYF. The whole variable domain, filled in from reference TRBV5-4 and TRBJ1-3, reads ETGVTQSPTHLIKTRGQQVTLRCSSQSGHNTVSWYQQALGQGPQFIFQYYREEENGRGNFPPRFSGLQFPNYSSELNVNALELDDSALYLCASSVDRNSGNTIYFGEGSWLTVV.

The chain couples TRBV18 to TRBJ2-1; 13 nucleotides align to TRBD2. V lost 6 bases and J lost 7; bases outside the gene matches: 6. This CDR3 spans 15 amino acids. Germline V CDR1 and CDR2: KGHSH, LQKENI. The chain's CDR3 is CASSPGTSGVNEQFF. The CDR3 DNA is TGTGCCAGCTCCCCCGGGACTAGCGGGGTTAATGAGCAGTTCTTC.

The V gene is TRBV11-1, the J gene TRBJ2-3, with 8 bases identical to TRBD1. Germline loops: CDR1 SGHAT, CDR2 FQDESV (reference sequence). CDR3 length: 15 residues. Trimming cost V 5 bases and J 3 bases; bases outside gene matches: 7. The CDR3 DNA sequence: TGTGCCAGCAGCCCGGCGGACAGGGCTACAGATACGCAGTATTTT. It specifies CASSPADRATDTQYF.

The chain couples TRBV5-4 to TRBJ2-3, with TRBD1 identical over 10 bases. From germline, CDR1 is SGHNT and CDR2 YYREEE (reference sequence). This CDR3 region has 15 residues. V dropped 3 bases and J dropped 3; count of bases not matched to a gene: 4. This chain's CDR3 is CASSSPGQGTDTQYF. CDR3 DNA sequence: TGTGCCAGCAGCTCGCCGGGACAGGGGACAGATACGCAGTATTTT. Together with reference TRBV5-4 and TRBJ2-3, the CDR3 gives the full variable domain: ETGVTQSPTHLIKTRGQQVTLRCSSQSGHNTVSWYQQALGQGPQFIFQYYREEENGRGNFPPRFSGLQFPNYSSELNVNALELDDSALYLCASSSPGQGTDTQYFGPGTRLTVL.